Following are 20 T cell receptor beta chains from one sample sequenced in a study of OX40 agonist ivuxolimab in advanced cancers. TCRdb's copy holds only in-frame clones and misses some; the assay was immunoSEQ multiplex PCR. The top ten clones hold 8.7% of a sample with under 95,000 clones, less than 95% of them seen once. This sample comprised CD4+ or CD8+ T cells sorted from blood, obtained in a trial of the OX40 agonist ivuxolimab. These receptors all stem from an adult with an advanced solid tumor such as melanoma, head and neck, liver or kidney cancer.

This chain joins TRBV27 and TRBJ2-1; D is perhaps TRBD1 (6 bases). Trimming left V 5 bases short and J 6 bases short, with 8 bases between. The V gene's germline CDR1 is MNHEY and CDR2 SMNVEV (reference sequence). The CDR3 totals 12 residues. CDR3 amino acids: CASSTGSNEQFF. CDR3 DNA: TGTGCCAGCAGTACAGGGAGCAATGAGCAGTTCTTC.

This clone was detected only once. The J gene is TRBJ1-4, the V gene TRBV19, with D possibly matching TRBD1 (5 bases). CDR3 length: 15 residues. V was pared by 7 bases and J by 0 bases, with 12 bases between. Germline loops: CDR1 LNHDA, CDR2 SQIVND (reference sequence). The CDR3 region is CASIPRGATNEKLFF. Written as DNA, the CDR3 is TGTGCCAGTATCCCCCGGGGGGCAACTAATGAAAAACTGTTTTTT.

The chain has TRBV6-5 and TRBJ2-3; 13 nucleotides match TRBD2. In germline, CDR1 is MNHEY, CDR2 SVGAGI. Trimming removed 8 bases from V and 3 bases from J; junction bases left unmatched: 2. The CDR3 contains 14 residues. The CDR3 sequence is CASGTSGKTDTQYF. The CDR3 DNA is TGTGCCAGCGGGACTAGCGGGAAGACAGATACGCAGTATTTT.

V gene TRBV11-1 combines with J gene TRBJ1-2, with a possible D match to TRBD1 (6 bases). Germline loops: CDR1 SGHAT, CDR2 FQDESV (reference sequence). Trimming stripped 5 bases from V and 4 bases from J, with 20 bases between. CDR3 length: 16 amino acids. The CDR3 loop is CASSRGGPQESYGYTF. The CDR3 DNA reads TGTGCCAGCAGCCGGGGGGGCCCCCAGGAGAGCTATGGCTACACCTTC.

The chain uses TRBV27 and TRBJ2-3; D is unresolved. The germline CDR1 and CDR2 sequences are MNHEY and SMNVEV (reference sequence). V lost 7 bases, J lost 4 bases, and 6 bases lay in between. The CDR3 totals 11 residues. This CDR3 is CASIQADTQYF. In nucleotides, the CDR3 is TGTGCCAGCATCCAGGCAGATACGCAGTATTTT.

This clone was found a few times. V gene TRBV11-3 combines with J gene TRBJ2-7; 10 bases fit TRBD1. The CDR3 is 13 residues long. J lost 6 bases, V lost 3 bases, and 2 bases had no gene match. The V gene's germline CDR1 is SGHNT and CDR2 YENEEA. The CDR3 protein is CASSFRTGGEQYF. As DNA, the CDR3 is TGTGCCAGCAGCTTCCGGACAGGGGGCGAGCAGTACTTC. Together with reference TRBV11-3 and TRBJ2-7, the CDR3 gives the full variable domain: EAGVVQSPRYKIIEKKQPVAFWCNPISGHNTLYWYLQNLGQGPELLIRYENEEAVDDSQLPKDRFSAERLKGVDSTLKIQPAELGDSAVYLCASSFRTGGEQYFGPGTRLTVT.

This rearrangement joins TRBV7-2 to TRBJ1-1, with D possibly matching TRBD1 (6 bases). CDR3 length equals 13 residues. V was shortened by 7 bases and J by 6 bases, with 15 bases between the two germline ends. Germline V gene sequence: CDR1 SGHTA, CDR2 FQGNSA. CDR3 DNA: TGTGCCAGCAAACTCAGGGGCTCGGCTGAAGCTTTCTTT. This translates into CASKLRGSAEAFF.

The V call is TRBV19, the J call TRBJ2-1; 9 positions match TRBD1. The ends lost 7 bases at V and 8 bases at J; junction bases unmatched: 9. Looked up from germline, CDR1 is LNHDA and CDR2 is SQIVND (reference sequence). The CDR3 is 14 residues long. The CDR3 reads CASTPTGGLDEQFF. The CDR3 region has the DNA TGTGCCAGTACTCCGACAGGGGGTTTAGATGAGCAGTTCTTC.

This clone appeared once. This rearrangement joins TRBV7-9 to TRBJ1-1; 11 nucleotides line up with TRBD1. This CDR3 spans 15 amino acids. Unmatched junction bases numbered 5, after V lost 4 bases and J lost 4 bases. CDR1 and CDR2 from the germline V gene are SEHNR and FQNEAQ (reference sequence). The CDR3 reads CASSSGQGAITEAFF. In nucleotides, the CDR3 is TGTGCCAGCAGCTCCGGACAGGGGGCCATCACTGAAGCTTTCTTT.

The chain links TRBV5-4 to TRBJ2-2, with TRBD2 matching 10 bases. The CDR3 contains 16 residues. Germline values: CDR1 SGHNT, CDR2 YYREEE (reference sequence). Losses at the gene ends were 4 bases for V and 3 bases for J; bases not matched to a gene: 6. The CDR3 coding sequence is TGTGCCAGCAGCCCCGGGACTAGCGAGGACACCGGGGAGCTGTTTTTT. It codes for CASSPGTSEDTGELFF.

The chain couples TRBV19 to TRBJ2-1; 9 bases are shared with TRBD2. V dropped 5 bases and J dropped 8; count of bases not matched to a gene: 10. This CDR3 region has 15 residues. CDR1 is LNHDA, CDR2 SQIVND, per germline (reference sequence). CDR3 protein: CASSVAGVGRDEQFF. In DNA, the CDR3 is TGTGCCAGTAGTGTAGCGGGAGTCGGTAGGGATGAGCAGTTCTTC.

This chain joins TRBV7-9 and TRBJ2-1; D may correspond to TRBD1 or TRBD2 (5 bases each). V lost 1 base, J lost 10 bases, and 14 bases lay in between. The germline gives CDR1 SEHNR, CDR2 FQNEAQ (reference sequence). This CDR3 comprises 14 residues. CDR3 DNA sequence: TGTGCCAGCAGCTTAGTGGGGACGGTAGCAGAGCAGTTCTTC. This codes for CASSLVGTVAEQFF.

This chain uses TRBV28 with TRBJ2-7; D uncertain. This CDR3 contains 13 residues. Trimming stripped 5 bases from V and 3 bases from J, with 11 bases between. CDR1 and CDR2 from the germline V gene are MDHEN and SYDVKM. In DNA, the CDR3 is TGTGCCAGCAGTCCTACGCTGGACTACGAGCAGTACTTC. Protein product: CASSPTLDYEQYF.

The CDR3 sequence is CSVCHRWGPEAFF. In DNA, the CDR3 is TGCAGCGTTTGTCACAGATGGGGCCCTGAAGCTTTCTTT. The chain links TRBV29-1 to TRBJ1-1, with a tentative D call TRBD1 (5 bases). V was pared by 5 bases and J by 6 bases, with 16 bases between. The CDR3 contains 13 residues. Germline CDR1 and CDR2: SQVTM and ANQGSEA. The variable domain in full, completed from reference TRBV29-1 and TRBJ1-1, reads SAVISQKPSRDICQRGTSLTIQCQVDSQVTMMFWYRQQPGQSLTLIATANQGSEATYESGFVIDKFPISRPNLTFSTLTVSNMSPEDSSIYLCSVCHRWGPEAFFGQGTRLTVV.

This chain uses TRBV28 with TRBJ2-3; 12 bases fit TRBD2. Germline CDR1 is MDHEN and CDR2 is SYDVKM. Trimming removed 4 bases from V and 4 bases from J; junction bases left unmatched: 3. The CDR3 spans 15 residues. The CDR3 DNA follows: TGTGCCAGCAGTTCTCTAGCGGGAGGGCCAGATACGCAGTATTTT. This encodes CASSSLAGGPDTQYF.

CDR3 in DNA: TGTGCCAGCAGCTTAGGGGGGACTAGAGACTACGAGCAGTACTTC. Its protein is CASSLGGTRDYEQYF. The rearrangement uses TRBV7-2 and TRBJ2-7, with 8 bases fitting TRBD2. This CDR3 region has 15 residues. Trimming took 1 base from V and 3 from J; bases not matched to a gene: 5. Germline-derived CDR1 and CDR2 are SGHTA and FQGNSA. Variable domain in full (rest from reference TRBV7-2 and TRBJ2-7): GAGVSQSPSNKVTEKGKDVELRCDPISGHTALYWYRQSLGQGLEFLIYFQGNSAPDKSGLPSDRFSAERTGGSVSTLTIQRTQQEDSAVYLCASSLGGTRDYEQYFGPGTRLTVT.

The rearrangement uses TRBV23-1 and TRBJ2-3; no definite D call. TRBV23-1 is an open reading frame, and its role is uncertain. V dropped 2 bases and J dropped 3 bases, with 24 bases sitting between them. The CDR3 extends over 19 amino acids. As DNA, the CDR3 is TGCGCCAGCAGTCAACCCGCGGCGAACCTTGTGGGCTTTACAGATACGCAGTATTTT. Its translation: CASSQPAANLVGFTDTQYF.

This sequence joins TRBV29-1 and TRBJ1-1, with D tentatively TRBD1 (5 bases). CDR1 and CDR2 from the germline V gene are SQVTM and ANQGSEA. This CDR3 has 13 amino acids. V was cut by 2 bases and J by 3 bases, with 10 bases left in between. In DNA form, the CDR3 reads TGCAGCGTTGAAAAGGGGTACGACACTGAAGCTTTCTTT. Protein product: CSVEKGYDTEAFF.

The CDR3 here is CAWSGTDDQPQHF. The DNA of the CDR3 is TGTGCCTGGAGTGGGACTGACGATCAGCCCCAGCATTTT. The V gene is TRBV30, the J gene TRBJ1-5; no reliable D call. Germline CDR1 and CDR2: GTSNPN and SVGIG (reference sequence). This CDR3 is built from 13 residues. V lost 1 base to trimming and J lost 5 bases, with 9 bases between them. Full variable domain (outside the CDR3, taken from reference TRBV30 and TRBJ1-5): SQTIHQWPATLVQPVGSPLSLECTVEGTSNPNLYWYRQAAGRGLQLLFYSVGIGQISSEVPQNLSASRPQDRQFILSSKKLLLSDSGFYLCAWSGTDDQPQHFGDGTRLSIL.

This rearrangement joins TRBV9 to TRBJ2-1, with 9 bases lining up with TRBD1. Germline assignment: CDR1 SGDLS and CDR2 YYNGEE. The CDR3 runs to 16 residues. The V and J ends lost 7 bases and 5 bases, in that order; junction bases with no gene match: 13. The CDR3 loop is CASDLFGTGYDNEQFF. The DNA of the CDR3 is TGTGCCAGCGACCTCTTCGGGACAGGGTATGACAATGAGCAGTTCTTC.